This record covers a single T cell receptor (beta chain). The record originates from a study of blood T cell repertoires in COVID-19. Whole-study context: In each case, the material was cDNA or gDNA derived from T cells, B-cell-depleted T cells, or PBMCs.

Germline CDR1 and CDR2: SGHNT and YYREEE (reference sequence). The CDR3 spans 15 residues. Trimming at V came to 4 bases and at J to 4 bases, leaving 7 bases not matched to a gene. Only in-frame clones appear in the TCRdb table, and some are missing; sequencing was by immunoSEQ multiplex PCR. The sample shows around 100,000 clones, 85% to 90% of them seen only once. This chain links TRBV5-4 with TRBJ2-7, with 11 bases fitting TRBD2. The receptor's source is a human donor in a cohort sampled during active COVID-19. The sequencing sample was made of peripheral blood. CDR3 protein: CASSQPGLAEYEQYF. CDR3 nucleotides: TGTGCCAGCAGCCAACCGGGACTAGCGGAGTACGAGCAGTACTTC. Using reference TRBV5-4 and TRBJ2-7 for the parts outside the CDR3, the full variable domain is ETGVTQSPTHLIKTRGQQVTLRCSSQSGHNTVSWYQQALGQGPQFIFQYYREEENGRGNFPPRFSGLQFPNYSSELNVNALELDDSALYLCASSQPGLAEYEQYFGPGTRLTVT.